One sample yielded the 20 T cell receptor beta chains listed below, sequenced in a study of blood T cell repertoires in COVID-19. Only in-frame clones appear in the TCRdb table, and some are missing; sequencing was by immunoSEQ multiplex PCR. The repertoire holds about 160,000 clones, 80% seen once, with less than 4% in the top ten. The specimen sequenced was PBMCs or T cells enriched from blood (not recorded which). The receptors stem from an older woman who had recovered from COVID-19.

This chain joins TRBV27 and TRBJ2-2, with 8 positions matching TRBD1. V gave up 4 bases and J gave up 3 bases; unmatched junction bases: 1. Germline CDR1 is MNHEY and CDR2 is SMNVEV (reference sequence). The length of the CDR3 is 14 residues. The CDR3 reads CASSYRGDTGELFF. CDR3 nucleotides: TGTGCCAGCAGTTACAGGGGGGACACCGGGGAGCTGTTTTTT.

This chain uses TRBV5-6 with TRBJ1-2; D unclear. The CDR3 is 15 amino acids. The V gene lost 4 bases and the J gene lost 0 bases, with 13 bases spanning the gap. CDR1 and CDR2 (germline): SGHDT, YYEEEE. The DNA for the CDR3 is TGTGCCAGCAGCCTTATAGCTTTAGCTAACTATGGCTACACCTTC. Residues: CASSLIALANYGYTF.

The V call is TRBV15, the J call TRBJ1-1; 8 bases are a match to TRBD1. Trimming at V came to 3 bases and at J to 1 base, leaving 7 bases not matched to a gene. CDR1 LNHNV and CDR2 YYDKDF come from the germline V gene (reference sequence). The CDR3 covers 16 residues. The CDR3 spells CATSRQAGQENTEAFF. CDR3 bases: TGTGCCACCAGCAGGCAAGCGGGACAGGAGAACACTGAAGCTTTCTTT.

The chain recombines TRBV10-1 with TRBJ2-1; D not resolved. Looked up from germline, CDR1 is WNHNN and CDR2 is SYGVQD (reference sequence). V lost 4 bases to trimming and J lost 0 bases, with 10 bases between them. The CDR3 length is 15 residues. The CDR3 here is CASSVGGSSYNEQFF. The CDR3 DNA reads TGCGCCAGCAGTGTTGGCGGAAGCTCCTACAATGAGCAGTTCTTC.

The chain joins TRBV24-1 to TRBJ2-7, with a possible D match to TRBD1 (5 bases). The V gene's germline CDR1 is KGHDR and CDR2 SFDVKD. The CDR3 consists of 12 residues. V gave up 1 base and J gave up 6 bases, with 6 bases separating them. The CDR3 protein is CATSDLRGEQYF. As DNA, the CDR3 is TGTGCCACCAGTGATTTAAGGGGCGAGCAGTACTTC.

This chain connects TRBV5-4 to TRBJ2-7, with D perhaps matching TRBD2 (6 bases). The CDR3 is 16 amino acids. CDR1 is SGHNT and CDR2 is YYREEE in the germline V gene (reference sequence). The germline V and J ends were trimmed by 4 bases and 0 bases, with 17 bases remaining between them. CDR3 bases: TGTGCCAGCAGCACCCCGGAGGGCCAGGGCTCCTACGAGCAGTACTTC. As protein: CASSTPEGQGSYEQYF. Variable domain in full (rest from reference TRBV5-4 and TRBJ2-7): ETGVTQSPTHLIKTRGQQVTLRCSSQSGHNTVSWYQQALGQGPQFIFQYYREEENGRGNFPPRFSGLQFPNYSSELNVNALELDDSALYLCASSTPEGQGSYEQYFGPGTRLTVT.

This chain uses TRBV28 with TRBJ1-2; TRBD1 might be the D (6 bases). Germline V gene data show CDR1 as MDHEN and CDR2 as SYDVKM. CDR3 size: 16 residues. Between the trimmed V and J ends, which lost 5 bases and 8 bases, there was a span of 24 bases. The DNA of the CDR3 is TGTGCCAGCAGTCTCGTCCACGAGACAGGTCGTTCAGGCTACACCTTC. Protein: CASSLVHETGRSGYTF.

V usage is TRBV5-1 and J usage is TRBJ2-7; 8 nucleotides match TRBD2. V lost 0 bases, J lost 3 bases, and 5 bases stayed unmatched. Germline values: CDR1 SGHRS, CDR2 YFSETQ. The CDR3 is 15 residues long. The CDR3 here is CASSLERAGDYEQYF. DNA for the CDR3: TGCGCCAGCAGCTTGGAGCGAGCGGGGGACTACGAGCAGTACTTC.

The chain carries TRBV24-1 and TRBJ2-2, with 12 nucleotides matching TRBD1. J lost 3 bases, V lost 4 bases, and 8 bases had no gene match. CDR3 length: 18 residues. Germline V gene data show CDR1 as KGHDR and CDR2 as SFDVKD. CDR3 amino acids: CATSDSGTGGLYTGELFF. CDR3 DNA: TGTGCCACCAGTGACTCCGGGACAGGGGGCCTCTACACCGGGGAGCTGTTTTTT.

The chain employs TRBV3-1 (or the pseudogene TRBV3-2) and TRBJ1-4; D is unresolved. The ends were cut back, 6 bases at V and 6 bases at J, with 14 bases in the middle. This CDR3 region has 14 residues. Germline V gene sequence: CDR1 LGHDT, CDR2 YNNKEL (reference sequence). CDR3 DNA sequence: TGTGCCAGCAGTACTCCGCTAGTGGATGAAAAACTGTTTTTT. Residues: CASSTPLVDEKLFF.

The CDR3 DNA is TGCGCCAGCAGTCCAGCCCGGGATGTGGGGATATACGAGCAGTACTTC. Protein product: CASSPARDVGIYEQYF. The chain uses TRBV5-1 and TRBJ2-7; tentatively, D is TRBD2 (5 bases). In germline, CDR1 is SGHRS, CDR2 YFSETQ. The CDR3 length is 16 residues. Trimming removed 5 bases from V and 4 bases from J, with 22 bases in between.

This chain uses TRBV6-5 with TRBJ1-5; TRBD1 might be the D (6 bases). The CDR3 is 14 amino acids. Germline lookup yields CDR1 MNHEY and CDR2 SVGAGI. V dropped 5 bases and J dropped 4 bases, with 12 bases sitting between them. CDR3 bases: TGTGCCAGCAGTACCGGGACAACGAATCAGCCCCAGCATTTT. This gives the protein CASSTGTTNQPQHF.

The rearrangement joins TRBV18 to TRBJ2-3, with D unclear. V was pared by 8 bases and J by 1 base, with 7 bases between. The CDR3 totals 12 residues. Germline V lookup: CDR1 KGHSH, CDR2 LQKENI. CDR3 in amino acids: CASGEGTDTQYF. The CDR3 nucleotides read TGTGCCAGCGGAGAGGGCACAGATACGCAGTATTTT.

The chain uses TRBV4-1 and TRBJ1-1; 10 positions agree with TRBD1. Germline values: CDR1 MGHRA, CDR2 YSYEKL. Trimming took 3 bases from V and 3 from J; bases not matched to a gene: 4. This CDR3 contains 15 residues. CDR3 region: CASSHGGQGYTEAFF. As DNA, the CDR3 is TGCGCCAGCAGCCATGGGGGACAGGGGTACACTGAAGCTTTCTTT.

The V gene is TRBV11-2, the J gene TRBJ1-2, with 8 bases lining up with TRBD1. The germline V gene encodes CDR1 SGHAT and CDR2 FQNNGV. CDR3 length: 14 residues. Trimming took 6 bases from V and 8 from J; bases not matched to a gene: 11. DNA of the CDR3: TGTGCCAGCAGGGAACGTGGACAGGGTTGGGGCTACACCTTC. Amino acid sequence: CASRERGQGWGYTF.

The rearrangement links TRBV6-5 to TRBJ2-1; TRBD2 matches 11 bases. The CDR3 length is 15 residues. The V segment lost 5 bases and the J segment 6 bases; nucleotides outside the gene matches: 6. Germline assignment: CDR1 MNHEY and CDR2 SVGAGI. CDR3 in DNA: TGTGCCAGCAGTACTAGCGGGGGTGTCGCCAATGAGCAGTTCTTC. This codes for CASSTSGGVANEQFF.

V gene TRBV19 combines with J gene TRBJ2-2; 9 bases fit TRBD2. There are 13 residues in the CDR3. V lost 6 bases to trimming and J lost 6 bases; unmatched junction nucleotides: 2. In germline, CDR1 is LNHDA, CDR2 SQIVND (reference sequence). CDR3 loop: CASRRGGSGELFF. CDR3 DNA: TGTGCCAGTAGGCGGGGGGGCTCCGGGGAGCTGTTTTTT.

This chain links TRBV5-1 with TRBJ2-1, with TRBD2 matching over 8 bases. This CDR3 spans 15 amino acids. V dropped 4 bases and J dropped 7; count of bases not matched to a gene: 10. Germline V gene sequence: CDR1 SGHRS, CDR2 YFSETQ. The CDR3 DNA reads TGCGCCAGCAGCATTATAGCGGGGTCGGGTAATGAGCAGTTCTTC. It yields the protein CASSIIAGSGNEQFF.

This chain's CDR3 is CASSHTGMQTVHYGYTF. CDR3 coding DNA: TGTGCCAGCAGCCACACTGGAATGCAGACAGTCCACTATGGCTACACCTTC. V usage is TRBV3-1 (or the pseudogene TRBV3-2) and J usage is TRBJ1-2; possible D gene TRBD1, 5 bases. The germline CDR1 and CDR2 sequences are LGHDT and YNNKEL (reference sequence). This CDR3 contains 17 residues. V lost 3 bases, J lost 3 bases, and 20 bases lay in between.

V and J are TRBV7-9 and TRBJ1-4; 7 bases align to TRBD1. Germline trimming cut 5 bases from V and 7 bases from J; bases unmatched to any gene: 7. The CDR3 contains 14 residues. The germline CDR1 and CDR2 sequences are SEHNR and FQNEAQ (reference sequence). For the CDR3, the DNA is TGTGCCAGCAGCCCTGGGGCAGGGGGTGAAAAACTGTTTTTT. It encodes CASSPGAGGEKLFF.